The T cell receptor beta chain described here comes from a study of blood T cell repertoires in COVID-19. Produced via immunoSEQ multiplex PCR; TCRdb's table is partial and in-frame only. The sample consists of about 200,000 clones, around 87% of them appearing once. This clone was seen more than once but under ten times. The sample was peripheral blood. The sequence came from a man in his 60s who had recovered from COVID-19.

DNA of the CDR3: TGTGCCAGCAGTCCGCTTGTTTCGGGAAGGAATGAAAAACTGTTTTTT. This encodes CASSPLVSGRNEKLFF. The rearrangement uses TRBV28 and TRBJ1-4; no clear D gene. The V end lost 5 bases, the J end lost 5 bases, and 18 bases lay between the germline ends. The V gene's germline CDR1 is MDHEN and CDR2 SYDVKM. This CDR3 spans 16 amino acids.